One and the same sample provided the 15 T cell receptor beta chains below, sequenced in a study of blood T cell repertoires in COVID-19. Assay: immunoSEQ multiplex PCR; the TCRdb copy retains only in-frame clones and omits some. This sample has about 36,000 clones; roughly 77% occur once, and the top ten carry 42%. The source material was peripheral blood. The receptors come from a human donor in a cohort sampled during active or convalescent COVID-19. The donor label of this sample is uncertain.

This chain joins TRBV7-2 and TRBJ2-1, with TRBD2 identical over 7 bases. The junction had 7 bases not matched to a gene; V was cut back by 2 bases and J by 6 bases. The CDR3 covers 15 residues. Germline lookup yields CDR1 SGHTA and CDR2 FQGNSA. Here the CDR3 reads CASSLTERLANEQFF. CDR3 DNA: TGTGCCAGCAGCTTAACAGAAAGACTAGCCAATGAGCAGTTCTTC.

The V gene is TRBV5-4, the J gene TRBJ2-5; D is possibly TRBD2 (6 bases). CDR3 size: 15 residues. Trimming stripped 4 bases from V and 5 bases from J, with 18 bases between. Germline CDR1 reads SGHNT; CDR2 reads YYREEE (reference sequence). CDR3 sequence (DNA): TGTGCCAGCAGCGTGAGCGGTAGCGGCGGGGAGACCCAGTACTTC. Its protein is CASSVSGSGGETQYF.

The gene calls are TRBV29-1 and TRBJ2-2; D might be TRBD1 (5 bases). This CDR3 has 13 residues. Germline V CDR1 and CDR2: SQVTM, ANQGSEA. Between the trimmed V and J ends, which lost 7 bases and 5 bases, there was a span of 14 bases. DNA for the CDR3: TGCAGCGGTGACAGCCCAGGGACCGGGGAGCTGTTTTTT. Translating it yields CSGDSPGTGELFF.

The chain links TRBV6-5 to TRBJ1-5; D possibly corresponds to TRBD1 (5 bases). Trimming left V 6 bases short and J 7 bases short, with 16 bases between. CDR1 is MNHEY, CDR2 SVGAGI, per germline. This CDR3 is built from 14 residues. The CDR3, as DNA: TGTGCCAGCAGGGGGTCCGGGGGGAACCAGCCCCAGCATTTT. Translating it yields CASRGSGGNQPQHF.

By share of the sample, this clone is large. The rearrangement links TRBV19 to TRBJ1-1; a possible D gene is TRBD1 (6 bases). The CDR3 totals 15 residues. Trimming removed 4 bases at V and 0 bases at J, with 12 bases between. Germline CDR1 is LNHDA and CDR2 is SQIVND (reference sequence). DNA of the CDR3: TGTGCCAGTAGTAGTGGGGACATCCTGAACACTGAAGCTTTCTTT. Its protein is CASSSGDILNTEAFF.

The chain employs TRBV19 and TRBJ1-4; D not resolved. The V and J ends lost 1 base and 5 bases respectively, with 8 bases between them. This CDR3 spans 14 amino acids. The germline V gene encodes CDR1 LNHDA and CDR2 SQIVND (reference sequence). The CDR3 DNA follows: TGTGCCAGTAGTATAGGGCAGTGGAATGAAAAACTGTTTTTT. It is translated as CASSIGQWNEKLFF.

As regards this clone: An end of the junction does not agree with germline; a read error may underlie this. V is TRBV9 and J is TRBJ2-2, with D hard to call. The CDR3 covers 15 residues. CDR1 and CDR2 (germline): SGDLS, YYNGEE. The CDR3 is CASNVGRVYTGELFF. As DNA, the CDR3 is TGTGCCAGCAACGTAGGACGGGTTTACACCGGGGAGCTGTTTTTT.

The chain links TRBV6-6 to TRBJ1-1; D is undetermined. Germline V gene lookup returns CDR1 MNHNY and CDR2 SVGAGI (reference sequence). The CDR3 loop spans 14 amino acids. The V gene lost 0 bases and the J gene lost 1 base, with 6 bases spanning the gap. The chain's CDR3 is CASSYSEGNTEAFF. In DNA, the CDR3 is TGTGCCAGCAGTTACTCGGAGGGGAACACTGAAGCTTTCTTT.

The chain couples TRBV9 to TRBJ2-1; 8 nucleotides align to TRBD2. With V trimmed by 0 bases and J by 2 bases, 1 base remained unmatched. CDR3 length: 15 amino acids. Germline loops: CDR1 SGDLS, CDR2 YYNGEE. CDR3 region: CASSVELAAYNEQFF. CDR3 nucleotides: TGTGCCAGCAGCGTAGAACTAGCGGCCTACAATGAGCAGTTCTTC.

The V gene is TRBV12-5, the J gene TRBJ1-3; no firm D call. CDR1 LGHNT and CDR2 FRNRAP come from the germline V gene. Trimming cost V 0 bases and J 3 bases, with 9 bases left between them. This CDR3 comprises 15 residues. CDR3 nucleotide sequence: TGTGCTAGTGGTTTGGTAGCCAATTATGGAAACACCATATATTTT. Protein sequence: CASGLVANYGNTIYF.

Ten or more counts support this clone. The V gene is TRBV30, the J gene TRBJ2-7; tentatively, D is TRBD2 (6 bases). Germline lookup yields CDR1 GTSNPN and CDR2 SVGIG (reference sequence). Trimming pared 3 bases from V and 10 bases from J, leaving 25 bases between. The CDR3 is 15 amino acids. The CDR3 nucleotides are TGTGCCTGGAGAGAACTGAGTACGGGAGTCGTGAAACAGTACTTC. It codes for CAWRELSTGVVKQYF.

This sequence joins TRBV12-3 or TRBV12-4 and TRBJ1-3; D ambiguous. Trimming stripped 3 bases from V and 3 bases from J, with 6 bases between. This CDR3 region has 13 residues. In DNA form, the CDR3 reads TGTGCCAGCAGTTTTGCAGGTGGAAACACCATATATTTT. Translation: CASSFAGGNTIYF.

The chain employs TRBV10-3 and TRBJ1-2, with 10 bases lining up with TRBD1. In germline, CDR1 is ENHRY, CDR2 SYGVKD. Unmatched junction bases numbered 2, after V lost 2 bases and J lost 8 bases. CDR3 size: 13 residues. The DNA for the CDR3 is TGTGCCATCAGTGAGGACAGGGGGCGAGGCTACACCTTC. It specifies CAISEDRGRGYTF.

This chain connects TRBV7-2 to TRBJ2-1, with 9 bases that match TRBD2. There are 16 residues in the CDR3. Germline CDR1 and CDR2: SGHTA and FQGNSA. The V and J ends lost 4 bases and 12 bases, in that order; junction bases with no gene match: 16. The CDR3 is CASSSDGGRAVYGQFF. The CDR3 coding sequence is TGTGCCAGCAGCTCAGACGGCGGGAGGGCCGTCTACGGGCAGTTCTTC.

The chain is built from TRBV14 and TRBJ1-2, with no clear D. V was cut by 8 bases and J by 6 bases, with 4 bases left in between. The CDR3 has 9 amino acids. Per the germline V gene, CDR1 is SGHDN and CDR2 is FVKESK. The CDR3 protein is CASPNGYTF. CDR3 in DNA: TGTGCCAGCCCCAATGGCTACACCTTC. Full variable domain (remainder filled in from reference TRBV14 and TRBJ1-2): EAGVTQFPSHSVIEKGQTVTLRCDPISGHDNLYWYRRVMGKEIKFLLHFVKESKQDESGMPNNRFLAERTGGTYSTLKVQPAELEDSGVYFCASPNGYTFGSGTRLTVV.